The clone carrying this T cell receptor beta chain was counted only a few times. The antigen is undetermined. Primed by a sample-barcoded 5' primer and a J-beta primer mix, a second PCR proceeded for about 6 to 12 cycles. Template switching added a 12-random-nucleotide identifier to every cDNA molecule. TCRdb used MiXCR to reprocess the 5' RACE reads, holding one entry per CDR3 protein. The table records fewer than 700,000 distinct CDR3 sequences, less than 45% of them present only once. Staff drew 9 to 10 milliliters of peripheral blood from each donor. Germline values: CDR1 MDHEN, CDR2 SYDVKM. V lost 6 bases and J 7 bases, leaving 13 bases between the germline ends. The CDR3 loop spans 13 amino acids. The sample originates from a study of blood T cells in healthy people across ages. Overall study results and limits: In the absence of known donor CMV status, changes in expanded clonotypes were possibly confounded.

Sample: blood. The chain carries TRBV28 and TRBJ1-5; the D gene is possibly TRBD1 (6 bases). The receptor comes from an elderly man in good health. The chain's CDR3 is CASRETGQQPQHF. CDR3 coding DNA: TGTGCCAGCAGGGAAACAGGGCAACAGCCCCAGCATTTT.